This T cell receptor beta chain came from a study of a mutant IDH1 vaccine in newly diagnosed glioma. Background on the study: Commencement of vaccination occurred 4-6 weeks following radiotherapy alone, or concurrently with temozolomide cycles. Scheduled at week 35, visit V12 preceded visit V13, held at week 47. Earlier treatment was radiotherapy, temozolomide, or both, with most getting both. Study-level findings and limits: With respect to changes in top peripheral T cell clonotypes, pseudoprogression seemed unrelated.

The CDR3 has 11 amino acids. Trimming left V 5 bases short and J 5 bases short, with 9 bases between. From germline, CDR1 is DFQATT and CDR2 SNEGSKA (reference sequence). Time point meaning: week 47, end of study. Doses comprised 300 ug of mutant IDH1 20-mer peptide each, plus topical imiquimod. The assay was immunoSEQ multiplex PCR, and TCRdb's table has in-frame clones only and misses some. The sample has around 84,000 clones; approximately 75% are singletons. With respect to this clone: As yet, its antigen is unknown.

Specimen: PBMCs, collected from a glioma patient whose treatment included an IDH1 peptide vaccine. The TCR was taken from a man in his forties with glioma. The rearrangement joins TRBV20-1 to TRBJ1-2; D is unresolved. The CDR3 nucleotides are TGCAGTGCTTTACCGGGATATGGCTACACCTTC. It specifies CSALPGYGYTF.